This TCR beta chain was obtained from a study of cytomegalovirus exposure and HLA in healthy donors. Clones were read by immunoSEQ multiplex PCR, and TCRdb kept only the in-frame ones, dropping some. The table includes 120,000 or so clones, about 83% detected once. This CDR3 contains 12 residues. V was trimmed by 0 bases and J by 6 bases, leaving 5 bases between them. From germline, CDR1 is SGHTA and CDR2 FQGNSA. This TCR was sampled from a man aged 18 to 30 in good health and CMV-seronegative. Material for sequencing was PBMCs. The chain is built from TRBV7-2 and TRBJ1-2, with D perhaps matching TRBD1 (5 bases). The CDR3 coding sequence is TGTGCCAGCAGCTTAGCCAGGGATGGCTACACCTTC. Its translation is CASSLARDGYTF.